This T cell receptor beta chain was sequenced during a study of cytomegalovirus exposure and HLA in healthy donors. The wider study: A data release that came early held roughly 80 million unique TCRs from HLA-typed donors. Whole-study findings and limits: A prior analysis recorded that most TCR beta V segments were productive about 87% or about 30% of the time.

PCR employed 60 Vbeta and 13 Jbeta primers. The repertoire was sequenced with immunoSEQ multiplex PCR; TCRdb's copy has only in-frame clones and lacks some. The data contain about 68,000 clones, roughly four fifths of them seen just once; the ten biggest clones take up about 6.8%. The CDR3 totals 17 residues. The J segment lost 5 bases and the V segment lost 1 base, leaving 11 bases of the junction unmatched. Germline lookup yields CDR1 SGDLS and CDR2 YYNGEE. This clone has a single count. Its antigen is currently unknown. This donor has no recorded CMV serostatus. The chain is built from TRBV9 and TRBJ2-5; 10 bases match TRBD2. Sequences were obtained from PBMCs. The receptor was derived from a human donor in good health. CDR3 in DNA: TGTGCCAGCAGCGTAACATCGGGGACTAGCGCCCCGGAGACCCAGTACTTC. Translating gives CASSVTSGTSAPETQYF.